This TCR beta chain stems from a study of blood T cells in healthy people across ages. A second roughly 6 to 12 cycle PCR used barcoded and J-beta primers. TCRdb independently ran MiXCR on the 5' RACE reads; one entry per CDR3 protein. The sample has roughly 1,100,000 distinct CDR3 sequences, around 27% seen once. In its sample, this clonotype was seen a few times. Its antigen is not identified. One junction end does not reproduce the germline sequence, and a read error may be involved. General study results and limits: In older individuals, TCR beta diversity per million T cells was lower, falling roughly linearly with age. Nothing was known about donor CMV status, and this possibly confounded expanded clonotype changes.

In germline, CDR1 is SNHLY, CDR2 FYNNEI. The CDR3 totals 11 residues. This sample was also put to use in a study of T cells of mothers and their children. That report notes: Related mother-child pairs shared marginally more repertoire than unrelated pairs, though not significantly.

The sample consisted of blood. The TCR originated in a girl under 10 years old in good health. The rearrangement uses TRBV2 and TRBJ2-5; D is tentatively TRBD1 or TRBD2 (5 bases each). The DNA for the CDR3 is TGTGCCAGCAGTGAGGGTGGGGGACGGTTCTTC. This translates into CASSEGGGRFF.